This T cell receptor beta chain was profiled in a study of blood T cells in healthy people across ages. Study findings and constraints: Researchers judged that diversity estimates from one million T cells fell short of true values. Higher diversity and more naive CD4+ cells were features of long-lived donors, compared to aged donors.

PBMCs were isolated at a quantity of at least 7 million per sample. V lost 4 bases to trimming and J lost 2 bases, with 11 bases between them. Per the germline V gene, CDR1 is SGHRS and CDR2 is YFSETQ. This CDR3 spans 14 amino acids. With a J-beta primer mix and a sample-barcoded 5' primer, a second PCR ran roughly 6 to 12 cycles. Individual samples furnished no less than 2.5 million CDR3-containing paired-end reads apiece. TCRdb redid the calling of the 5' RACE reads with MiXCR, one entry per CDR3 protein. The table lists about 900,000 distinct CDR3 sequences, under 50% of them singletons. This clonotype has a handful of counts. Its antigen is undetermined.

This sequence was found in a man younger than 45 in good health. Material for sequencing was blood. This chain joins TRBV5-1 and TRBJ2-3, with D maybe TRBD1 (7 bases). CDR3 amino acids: CASSRGTDTDTQYF. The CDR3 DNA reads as TGCGCCAGCAGCCGGGGGACAGACACAGATACGCAGTATTTT. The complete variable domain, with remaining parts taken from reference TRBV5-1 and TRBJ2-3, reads KAGVTQTPRYLIKTRGQQVTLSCSPISGHRSVSWYQQTPGQGLQFLFEYFSETQRNKGNFPGRFSGRQFSNSRSEMNVSTLELGDSALYLCASSRGTDTDTQYFGPGTRLTVL.